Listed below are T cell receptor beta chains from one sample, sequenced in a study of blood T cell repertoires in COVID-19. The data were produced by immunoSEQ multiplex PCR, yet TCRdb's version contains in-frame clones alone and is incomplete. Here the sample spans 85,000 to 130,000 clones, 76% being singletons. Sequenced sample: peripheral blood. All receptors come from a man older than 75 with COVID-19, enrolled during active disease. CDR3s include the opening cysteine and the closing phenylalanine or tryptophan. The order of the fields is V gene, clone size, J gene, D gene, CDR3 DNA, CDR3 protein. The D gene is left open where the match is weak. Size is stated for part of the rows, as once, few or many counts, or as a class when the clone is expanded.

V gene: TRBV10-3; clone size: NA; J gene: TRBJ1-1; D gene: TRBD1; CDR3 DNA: TGTGCCTCCCAGGGGGCCGAGAACACTGAAGCTTTCTTT; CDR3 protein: CASQGAENTEAFF
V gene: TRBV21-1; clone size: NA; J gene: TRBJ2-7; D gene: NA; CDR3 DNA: TGTGCCAGCAGGGGGAGTCCGGACGAGCAGTACTTC; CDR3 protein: CASRGSPDEQYF
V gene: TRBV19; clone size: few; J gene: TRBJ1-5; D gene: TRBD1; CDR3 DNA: TGTGCCACTCGGGACAGGTCTTTTCAGCCCCAGCATTTT; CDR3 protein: CATRDRSFQPQHF
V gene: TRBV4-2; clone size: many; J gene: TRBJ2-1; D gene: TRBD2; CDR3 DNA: TGTGCCAGCAGCGGACGGACTAGCGGAGCGAAGAATGAGCAGTTCTTC; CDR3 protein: CASSGRTSGAKNEQFF
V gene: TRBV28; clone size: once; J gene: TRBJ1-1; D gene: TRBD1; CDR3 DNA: TGTGCCAGCAGTTCCCCGACAGGGGGGAACACTGAAGCTTTCTTT; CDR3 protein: CASSSPTGGNTEAFF
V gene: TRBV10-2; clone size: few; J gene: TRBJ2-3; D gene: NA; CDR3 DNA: TGCGCCAGCAGGAGTAGCACAGATACGCAGTATTTT; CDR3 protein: CASRSSTDTQYF
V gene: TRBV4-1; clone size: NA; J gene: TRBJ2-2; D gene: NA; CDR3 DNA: TGCGCCAGCAGCCAATCAGAGAACACCGGGGAGCTGTTTTTT; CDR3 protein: CASSQSENTGELFF
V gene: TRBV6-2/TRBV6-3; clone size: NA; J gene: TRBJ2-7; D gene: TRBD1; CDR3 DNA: TGTGCCAGCAGTTATCGGACAGGGGGGAACGAGCAGTACTTC; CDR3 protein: CASSYRTGGNEQYF
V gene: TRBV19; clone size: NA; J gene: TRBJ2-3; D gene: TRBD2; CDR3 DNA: TGTGCCAGTATTGGACTAGCGGGATCACGGTATACGCAGTATTTT; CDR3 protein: CASIGLAGSRYTQYF
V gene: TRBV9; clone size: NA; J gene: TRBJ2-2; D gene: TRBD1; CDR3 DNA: TGTGCCAGCAGCGGACAGGGGATCGGCACCGGGGAGCTGTTTTTT; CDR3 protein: CASSGQGIGTGELFF
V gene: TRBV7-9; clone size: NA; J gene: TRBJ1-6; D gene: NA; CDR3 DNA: TGTGCCAGCAGCTTAGCAGGCGCGGACAGCTCACCCCTCCACTTT; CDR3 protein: CASSLAGADSSPLHF
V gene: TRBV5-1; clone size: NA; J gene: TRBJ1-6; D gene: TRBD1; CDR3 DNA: TGCGCCAGCAGCCCAGGTTCGGGACAGTTTCTTGAACCCCTCCACTTT; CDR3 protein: CASSPGSGQFLEPLHF
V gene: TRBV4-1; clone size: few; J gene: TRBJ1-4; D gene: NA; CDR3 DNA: TGCGCCAGCAGCCAGGGCCTTCTGAAAACTAATGAAAAACTGTTTTTT; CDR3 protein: CASSQGLLKTNEKLFF
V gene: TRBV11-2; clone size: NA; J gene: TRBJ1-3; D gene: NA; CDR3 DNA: TGTGCCAGCAGCGAACAGGGAACCCCAGGAAACACCATATATTTT; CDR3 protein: CASSEQGTPGNTIYF
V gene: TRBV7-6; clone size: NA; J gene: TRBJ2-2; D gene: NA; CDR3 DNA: TGTGCCAGCAGCGAATTGACAGGAGTAAACACCGGGGAGCTGTTTTTT; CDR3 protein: CASSELTGVNTGELFF
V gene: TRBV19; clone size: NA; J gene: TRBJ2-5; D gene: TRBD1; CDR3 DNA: TGTGCCAGTAGTCAACTGGGACAGGTAGGGGAGACCCAGTACTTC; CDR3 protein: CASSQLGQVGETQYF
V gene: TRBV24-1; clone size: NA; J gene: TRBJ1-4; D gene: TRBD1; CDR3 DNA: TGTGCCACCAGCAACCCCGGGACAGACAATGAAAAACTGTTTTTT; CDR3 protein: CATSNPGTDNEKLFF
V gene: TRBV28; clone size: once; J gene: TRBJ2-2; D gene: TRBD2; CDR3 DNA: TGTGCCAGCAGAGGTAGCGGGACCGGGGAGCTGTTTTTT; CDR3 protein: CASRGSGTGELFF
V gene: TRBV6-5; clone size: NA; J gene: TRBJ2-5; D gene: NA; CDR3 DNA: TGTGCCAGCAGTTATGAGGAGGGTACCCAGTACTTC; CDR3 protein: CASSYEEGTQYF
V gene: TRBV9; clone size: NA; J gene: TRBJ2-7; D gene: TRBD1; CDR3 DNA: TGTGCCAGCAGCGTAGAGGGACAGAGCTCCTACGAGCAGTACTTC; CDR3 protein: CASSVEGQSSYEQYF